The entry below gives a single TCR beta chain sequence along with its context. What it binds is unknown. The sample belongs to a study of shared clonotypes between healthy human individuals. Study-level points and caveats: Rarefaction showed sorted-subset sequencing was incomplete despite large depth.

The authors ran the assay at deep level. Some clones are missing from TCRdb's copy, which holds only in-frame ones; the method was immunoSEQ multiplex PCR. The sample lists millions of clones, roughly 94% seen once, with 0.13% in the top ten. V dropped 2 bases and J dropped 2; count of bases not matched to a gene: 3. CDR3 length: 15 amino acids. From germline, CDR1 is MDHEN and CDR2 SYDVKM. The chain employs TRBV28 and TRBJ2-7; 10 nucleotides line up with TRBD1. The source material was naive CD4+ T cells sorted from blood. This sample's subset: CD45RA+ positively selected. This receptor was identified in a young man in good health. The CDR3 nucleotides are TGTGCCAGCAGTTTAGGGGACAGGGGAACCTACGAGCAGTACTTC. Protein: CASSLGDRGTYEQYF.